The entry below describes one T cell receptor (beta chain). Looked up from germline, CDR1 is SGHDT and CDR2 is YYEEEE. V lost 3 bases to trimming and J lost 5 bases, with 8 bases between them. There are 12 residues in the CDR3. This sample is part of a study of PD-1 blockade in classical Hodgkin lymphoma. Time point in this sample: cycle 4 day 1 (C4D1), after more than 5 weeks of nivolumab. Each patient experienced a relapse that followed autologous stem cell transplantation, and brentuximab vedotin exposure varied. Method: immunoSEQ multiplex PCR; TCRdb's copy keeps in-frame clones and lacks some. The table has about 90,000 clones, around nine tenths seen once.

The chain employs TRBV5-6 and TRBJ2-5; D remains ambiguous. The source material was peripheral blood mononuclear cells (PBMCs), sampled before the fourth cycle of nivolumab. The clonotype originates from a human donor with classical Hodgkin lymphoma. CDR3 amino acids: CASSSLRETQYF. CDR3 DNA: TGTGCCAGCAGCTCCCTGAGGGAGACCCAGTACTTC. Full variable domain (outside the CDR3, taken from reference TRBV5-6 and TRBJ2-5): DAGVTQSPTHLIKTRGQQVTLRCSPKSGHDTVSWYQQALGQGPQFIFQYYEEEERQRGNFPDRFSGHQFPNYSSELNVNALLLGDSALYLCASSSLRETQYFGPGTRLLVL.